Shown below are 12 T cell receptor beta chains from a single sample sequenced in a study of blood T cell repertoires in COVID-19. Clones were read by immunoSEQ multiplex PCR, and TCRdb kept only the in-frame ones, dropping some. The sample holds around 240,000 clones, 85% to 90% seen once. The sample was PBMCs or T cells enriched from blood (not recorded which). Source of these receptors: a man aged 50 or older who had been exposed to COVID-19.

The rearrangement joins TRBV11-2 to TRBJ1-2; 9 positions match TRBD1. The germline gives CDR1 SGHAT, CDR2 FQNNGV. V lost 5 bases, J lost 8 bases, and 12 bases stayed unmatched. This CDR3 is built from 15 residues. The CDR3 DNA sequence: TGTGCCAGCAGCCAGTACAGACAGGGGGTAGGGGGCTACACCTTC. Its protein is CASSQYRQGVGGYTF.

The V call is TRBV5-1, the J call TRBJ1-1; tentatively, D is TRBD1 (5 bases). CDR1 is SGHRS, CDR2 YFSETQ, per germline. This CDR3 spans 14 amino acids. Trimming took 5 bases from V and 3 from J, leaving 14 bases between them. The CDR3 DNA reads as TGCGCCAGCAGATCGGGGGGTAGCGACACTGAAGCTTTCTTT. Protein sequence: CASRSGGSDTEAFF.

The chain combines TRBV3-1 (or the pseudogene TRBV3-2) with TRBJ1-5, with D hard to call. V lost 4 bases and J 5 bases, leaving 12 bases between the germline ends. The length of the CDR3 is 14 residues. The V gene's germline CDR1 is LGHDT and CDR2 YNNKEL (reference sequence). The CDR3 DNA sequence: TGTGCCAGCAGCCTAAGGTTGGGAGATCAGCCCCAGCATTTT. Amino acids: CASSLRLGDQPQHF.

This clone came up once. This sequence joins TRBV14 and TRBJ1-1, with D unclear. CDR3 length equals 13 residues. The V and J ends lost 4 bases and 4 bases respectively, with 10 bases between them. CDR1 and CDR2 from the germline V gene are SGHDN and FVKESK. CDR3 coding DNA: TGTGCCAGCAGCCCTCAGGTCGGCACTGAAGCTTTCTTT. Translation: CASSPQVGTEAFF.

The CDR3 DNA reads TGCGCCAGCAGCTACCGGACAGGGGGCCGTTTTCGATCCTACAATGAGCAGTTCTTC. This sequence encodes CASSYRTGGRFRSYNEQFF. This sequence joins TRBV5-1 and TRBJ2-1, with 11 bases that match TRBD1. Germline V gene sequence: CDR1 SGHRS, CDR2 YFSETQ. V lost 3 bases and J lost 1; bases outside the gene matches: 12. The length of the CDR3 is 19 residues.

The chain couples TRBV6-6 to TRBJ2-1; possible D gene TRBD2, 6 bases. In germline, CDR1 is MNHNY, CDR2 SVGAGI (reference sequence). This CDR3 has 11 amino acids. Here the CDR3 reads CATSLANEQFF. The CDR3 DNA reads as TGTGCGACTAGTTTGGCTAATGAGCAGTTCTTC.

The chain links TRBV7-2 to TRBJ1-6, with 8 bases matching TRBD1. V was clipped by 2 bases and J by 7 bases; unmatched bases: 13. Germline V lookup: CDR1 SGHTA, CDR2 FQGNSA. The CDR3 sequence is 18 residues long. The CDR3 region has the DNA TGTGCCAGCAGCTTACACGGACAGGGAGGATCGAAGAATTCACCCCTCCACTTT. This codes for CASSLHGQGGSKNSPLHF.

The chain recombines TRBV6-5 with TRBJ2-5, with TRBD1 matching 7 bases. This CDR3 contains 15 residues. Trimming cost V 8 bases and J 5 bases; bases outside gene matches: 14. Germline loops: CDR1 MNHEY, CDR2 SVGAGI. CDR3 sequence reads: CASRAQTGFVETQYF. The CDR3 DNA follows: TGTGCCAGCCGAGCCCAGACAGGGTTCGTTGAGACCCAGTACTTC.

The V gene is TRBV28, the J gene TRBJ2-3, with D possibly TRBD1 on 6 matching bases. V shed 8 bases and J shed 4 bases, with 19 bases lying between them. CDR1 is MDHEN, CDR2 SYDVKM, per germline. This CDR3 region has 15 residues. The CDR3 coding sequence is TGTGCCAGCCACATTGGGATGGACAGTCCAGATACGCAGTATTTT. It encodes CASHIGMDSPDTQYF.

The chain employs TRBV6-1 and TRBJ2-7; TRBD1 matches 8 bases. With 3 bases clipped from V and 2 bases from J, the junction kept 6 bases outside the gene matches. In germline, CDR1 is MNHNS, CDR2 SASEGT. The CDR3 is 15 amino acids. The CDR3 loop is CASSDPTGVPYEQYF. The CDR3 DNA reads as TGTGCCAGCAGTGACCCGACAGGGGTCCCCTACGAGCAGTACTTC.

The chain carries TRBV29-1 and TRBJ2-3, with 8 positions matching TRBD2. CDR1 and CDR2 (germline): SQVTM, ANQGSEA. Trimming took 5 bases from V and 0 from J; bases not matched to a gene: 1. CDR3 length: 13 residues. The CDR3 loop is CSVREGSTDTQYF. The CDR3 region has the DNA TGCAGCGTTCGGGAGGGGAGCACAGATACGCAGTATTTT.

The V and J genes are TRBV5-1 and TRBJ2-2; 9 bases are shared with TRBD2. The V and J ends lost 0 bases and 7 bases, in that order; junction bases with no gene match: 4. The germline CDR1 and CDR2 sequences are SGHRS and YFSETQ. The CDR3 totals 15 residues. The CDR3 sequence is CASSLDVAGVGELFF. The CDR3 nucleotides are TGCGCCAGCAGCTTGGATGTAGCGGGAGTCGGGGAGCTGTTTTTT.